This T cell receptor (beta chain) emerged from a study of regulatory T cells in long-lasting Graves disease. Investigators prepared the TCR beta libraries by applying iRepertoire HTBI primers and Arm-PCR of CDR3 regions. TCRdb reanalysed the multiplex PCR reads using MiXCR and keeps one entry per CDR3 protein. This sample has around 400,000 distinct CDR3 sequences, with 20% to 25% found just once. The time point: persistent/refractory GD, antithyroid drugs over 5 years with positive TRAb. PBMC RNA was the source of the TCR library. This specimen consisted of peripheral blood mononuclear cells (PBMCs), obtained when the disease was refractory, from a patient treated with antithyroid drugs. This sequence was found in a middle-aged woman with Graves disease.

DNA of the CDR3: TGCAGCGCCCGTTGGACAGGACCCTCTGGAAACACCATATATTTT. The encoded protein is CSARWTGPSGNTIYF. This chain uses TRBV29-1 with TRBJ1-3; 7 bases align to TRBD1. The trim removed 7 bases at V and 0 bases at J, leaving 9 bases unmatched. This CDR3 is built from 15 residues. Germline loops: CDR1 SQVTM, CDR2 ANQGSEA. The entire variable domain, with the rest obtained from reference TRBV29-1 and TRBJ1-3, is as follows: SAVISQKPSRDICQRGTSLTIQCQVDSQVTMMFWYRQQPGQSLTLIATANQGSEATYESGFVIDKFPISRPNLTFSTLTVSNMSPEDSSIYLCSARWTGPSGNTIYFGEGSWLTVV.